Listed below are T cell receptor beta chains from one sample, sequenced in a study of blood T cells in healthy people across ages. TCRdb fed the 5' RACE reads into MiXCR, producing one record per CDR3 protein. The sample records about 1.6 million distinct CDR3 sequences, almost 35% being singletons. Sequencing was carried out using blood. The receptors derive from a woman aged 25 to 45 in good health. Each CDR3 is given with its conserved first and last residue. D genes are given only for firm matches. Expanded clones are given a class, and other clones once, few, many or no size at all.

v_gene: TRBV12-3/TRBV12-4; j_gene: TRBJ2-2; d_gene: TRBD2; abundance: few; CDR3aa: CASRFRGANTGELFF; CDR3nt: TGTGCCAGCAGATTCCGGGGGGCGAACACCGGGGAGCTGTTTTTT
v_gene: TRBV5-1; j_gene: TRBJ2-5; d_gene: NA; abundance: NA; CDR3aa: CASSPPIAWIQETQYF; CDR3nt: TGCGCCAGCAGCCCCCCCATCGCCTGGATTCAAGAGACCCAGTACTTC
v_gene: TRBV5-1; j_gene: TRBJ2-1; d_gene: TRBD2; abundance: few; CDR3aa: CASSLLAGGPSTYNEQFF; CDR3nt: TGCGCCAGCAGCTTACTAGCGGGGGGGCCTAGTACCTACAATGAGCAGTTCTTC
v_gene: TRBV7-9; j_gene: TRBJ1-2; d_gene: NA; abundance: NA; CDR3aa: CASSLGVRNYGYTF; CDR3nt: TGTGCCAGCAGCTTAGGGGTCAGAAACTATGGCTACACCTTC
v_gene: TRBV10-3; j_gene: TRBJ1-4; d_gene: NA; abundance: few; CDR3aa: CAISDRSEKLFF; CDR3nt: TGTGCCATCAGTGATAGGAGTGAAAAACTGTTTTTT
v_gene: TRBV20-1; j_gene: TRBJ2-1; d_gene: TRBD2; abundance: few; CDR3aa: CGAQAGAGNEQFF; CDR3nt: TGCGGTGCCCAAGCGGGAGCTGGTAATGAGCAGTTCTTC
v_gene: TRBV7-3; j_gene: TRBJ2-1; d_gene: NA; abundance: NA; CDR3aa: CASSYDGNSYNEQFF; CDR3nt: TGTGCCAGCAGTTACGACGGGAATTCCTACAATGAGCAGTTCTTC
v_gene: TRBV29-1; j_gene: TRBJ1-3; d_gene: NA; abundance: NA; CDR3aa: CSVVLSSGNTIYF; CDR3nt: TGCAGCGTTGTGCTTAGCTCTGGAAACACCATATATTTT
v_gene: TRBV28; j_gene: TRBJ2-7; d_gene: TRBD1; abundance: NA; CDR3aa: CASRGTGPYEQYF; CDR3nt: TGTGCCAGCCGGGGGACAGGGCCGTACGAGCAGTACTTC
v_gene: TRBV7-9; j_gene: TRBJ1-1; d_gene: NA; abundance: NA; CDR3aa: CASSPGSGTEAFF; CDR3nt: TGTGCCAGCAGCCCGGGATCGGGCACTGAAGCTTTCTTT
v_gene: TRBV28; j_gene: TRBJ1-4; d_gene: TRBD1; abundance: NA; CDR3aa: CASSSTGTGGGEKLFF; CDR3nt: TGTGCCAGCAGCTCTACCGGGACAGGGGGAGGTGAAAAACTGTTTTTT
v_gene: TRBV20-1; j_gene: TRBJ1-5; d_gene: NA; abundance: NA; CDR3aa: CSARAEWAGRSSNQPQHF; CDR3nt: TGCAGTGCTAGAGCAGAGTGGGCAGGGAGATCTAGTAATCAGCCCCAGCATTTT
v_gene: TRBV19; j_gene: TRBJ2-1; d_gene: NA; abundance: NA; CDR3aa: CASRKKGLIYNEQFF; CDR3nt: TGTGCCAGTAGAAAAAAGGGACTCATATACAATGAGCAGTTCTTC
v_gene: TRBV7-2; j_gene: TRBJ2-7; d_gene: NA; abundance: many; CDR3aa: CASSRAASTYEQYF; CDR3nt: TGTGCCAGCAGCCGAGCGGCATCTACCTACGAGCAGTACTTC
v_gene: TRBV5-4; j_gene: TRBJ1-2; d_gene: NA; abundance: NA; CDR3aa: CASRPDLLIYGYTF; CDR3nt: TGTGCCAGCAGGCCGGATCTCCTTATCTATGGCTACACCTTC
v_gene: TRBV6-1; j_gene: TRBJ2-5; d_gene: TRBD1; abundance: NA; CDR3aa: CANSERTGSGEQYF; CDR3nt: TGTGCCAACAGTGAAAGGACAGGGAGTGGGGAGCAGTACTTC
v_gene: TRBV2; j_gene: TRBJ2-3; d_gene: TRBD2; abundance: few; CDR3aa: CASSGIAGITDTQYF; CDR3nt: TGTGCCAGCAGTGGCATAGCGGGAATCACAGATACGCAGTATTTT
v_gene: TRBV5-1; j_gene: TRBJ2-1; d_gene: TRBD2; abundance: NA; CDR3aa: CASTSLVAGGNEQFF; CDR3nt: TGCGCCAGCACCTCTCTGGTAGCGGGAGGAAATGAGCAGTTCTTC
v_gene: TRBV7-6; j_gene: TRBJ2-1; d_gene: TRBD2; abundance: NA; CDR3aa: CASSVLAGGVGEQFF; CDR3nt: TGTGCCAGCAGCGTCCTAGCGGGAGGGGTCGGGGAGCAGTTCTTC
v_gene: TRBV5-1; j_gene: TRBJ2-3; d_gene: TRBD2; abundance: few; CDR3aa: CASSTGTSYDTQYF; CDR3nt: TGCGCCAGCAGCACCGGGACTAGCTACGATACGCAGTATTTT
v_gene: TRBV7-9; j_gene: TRBJ2-1; d_gene: TRBD2; abundance: few; CDR3aa: CASRQTSGSYNEQFF; CDR3nt: TGTGCCAGCAGACAGACTAGCGGGAGCTACAATGAGCAGTTCTTC
v_gene: TRBV3-1; j_gene: TRBJ2-7; d_gene: TRBD2; abundance: NA; CDR3aa: CASSPVIAGLYEQYF; CDR3nt: TGTGCCAGCAGCCCCGTAATAGCGGGGCTCTACGAGCAGTACTTC
v_gene: TRBV28; j_gene: TRBJ2-1; d_gene: NA; abundance: NA; CDR3aa: CASSFGEGTPYNEQFF; CDR3nt: TGTGCCAGCAGTTTTGGTGAAGGGACGCCCTACAATGAGCAGTTCTTC
v_gene: TRBV25-1; j_gene: TRBJ2-7; d_gene: NA; abundance: NA; CDR3aa: CASSRDSKGYEQYF; CDR3nt: TGTGCCAGCAGTCGTGATTCGAAGGGCTACGAGCAGTACTTC
v_gene: TRBV7-9; j_gene: TRBJ1-5; d_gene: NA; abundance: few; CDR3aa: CASSRGADSNQPQHF; CDR3nt: TGTGCCAGCAGCCGGGGCGCCGATAGCAATCAGCCCCAGCATTTT
v_gene: TRBV10-1; j_gene: TRBJ1-1; d_gene: NA; abundance: NA; CDR3aa: CASSGGGENTGAFF; CDR3nt: TGCGCCAGCAGTGGAGGTGGGGAGAACACTGGAGCTTTCTTT
v_gene: TRBV29-1; j_gene: TRBJ2-3; d_gene: TRBD2; abundance: NA; CDR3aa: CSVLGLAVLAVSTDTQYF; CDR3nt: TGCAGCGTTTTAGGCCTCGCGGTCCTAGCGGTTAGCACAGATACGCAGTATTTT
v_gene: TRBV27; j_gene: TRBJ1-6; d_gene: NA; abundance: NA; CDR3aa: CASSLRTEPYNSPLHF; CDR3nt: TGTGCCAGCAGTTTACGGACAGAGCCCTATAATTCACCCCTCCACTTT
v_gene: TRBV7-2; j_gene: TRBJ2-3; d_gene: NA; abundance: NA; CDR3aa: CASSDTPGWTSAQYF; CDR3nt: TGTGCCAGCAGCGATACTCCGGGGTGGACCTCCGCGCAGTATTTT
v_gene: TRBV7-8; j_gene: TRBJ2-1; d_gene: TRBD2; abundance: NA; CDR3aa: CASSLSGLAGAYSYNEQFF; CDR3nt: TGTGCCAGCAGCTTATCAGGACTAGCGGGGGCGTACTCCTACAATGAGCAGTTCTTC
v_gene: TRBV30; j_gene: TRBJ2-7; d_gene: TRBD1; abundance: NA; CDR3aa: CAWSMGQPAYEQYF; CDR3nt: TGTGCCTGGAGTATGGGACAGCCAGCCTACGAGCAGTACTTC
v_gene: TRBV6-1; j_gene: TRBJ1-6; d_gene: NA; abundance: few; CDR3aa: CASSEAPGVSPLHF; CDR3nt: TGTGCCAGCAGTGAAGCACCAGGGGTTTCACCCCTCCACTTT
v_gene: TRBV10-3; j_gene: TRBJ2-7; d_gene: TRBD1; abundance: NA; CDR3aa: CAISPDGTGGFNEQYF; CDR3nt: TGTGCCATCAGCCCAGACGGGACAGGGGGCTTCAACGAGCAGTACTTC
v_gene: TRBV27; j_gene: TRBJ1-2; d_gene: NA; abundance: few; CDR3aa: CASSSGDSRPSYGYTF; CDR3nt: TGTGCCAGCAGTTCTGGGGATTCAAGACCAAGCTATGGCTACACCTTC
v_gene: TRBV5-6; j_gene: TRBJ2-2; d_gene: NA; abundance: few; CDR3aa: CASSLGSGTITGELFF; CDR3nt: TGTGCCAGCAGCTTAGGGTCCGGGACCATAACCGGGGAGCTGTTTTTT
v_gene: TRBV27; j_gene: TRBJ2-1; d_gene: NA; abundance: NA; CDR3aa: CASSLLGQLSYNEQFF; CDR3nt: TGTGCCAGCAGTTTATTAGGACAGCTCTCCTACAATGAGCAGTTCTTC
v_gene: TRBV12-3/TRBV12-4; j_gene: TRBJ1-2; d_gene: NA; abundance: few; CDR3aa: CASSSSVRGDGYGYTF; CDR3nt: TGTGCCAGCAGCTCCTCCGTTAGGGGCGATGGCTATGGCTACACCTTC
v_gene: TRBV7-9; j_gene: TRBJ1-2; d_gene: NA; abundance: few; CDR3aa: CASSLEEYGYTF; CDR3nt: TGTGCCAGCAGCTTAGAGGAGTATGGCTACACCTTC
v_gene: TRBV5-1; j_gene: TRBJ2-5; d_gene: TRBD2; abundance: NA; CDR3aa: CASSIRLAGEETQYF; CDR3nt: TGCGCCAGCAGCATACGTCTCGCGGGAGAAGAGACCCAGTACTTC
v_gene: TRBV9; j_gene: TRBJ1-2; d_gene: NA; abundance: NA; CDR3aa: CTSSGFGGLNYGYTF; CDR3nt: TGTACCAGCAGCGGGTTTGGGGGGCTTAACTATGGCTACACCTTC
v_gene: TRBV4-2; j_gene: TRBJ2-3; d_gene: NA; abundance: few; CDR3aa: CASSQPHEGGRGDTQYF; CDR3nt: TGTGCCAGCAGCCAGCCCCACGAGGGAGGCCGCGGGGATACGCAGTATTTT
v_gene: TRBV12-3/TRBV12-4; j_gene: TRBJ2-1; d_gene: TRBD2; abundance: NA; CDR3aa: CASSGTAGTSGHPYNEQFF; CDR3nt: TGTGCCAGCAGTGGAACAGCGGGGACTAGCGGGCACCCTTACAATGAGCAGTTCTTC
v_gene: TRBV20-1; j_gene: TRBJ2-7; d_gene: NA; abundance: many; CDR3aa: CSANGRASIYEQYF; CDR3nt: TGCAGTGCCAACGGTCGGGCTTCGATCTACGAGCAGTACTTC
v_gene: TRBV5-4; j_gene: TRBJ2-1; d_gene: NA; abundance: NA; CDR3aa: CASSFTGSSYNEQFF; CDR3nt: TGTGCCAGCAGCTTTACGGGGAGCTCCTACAATGAGCAGTTCTTC
v_gene: TRBV7-9; j_gene: TRBJ2-7; d_gene: NA; abundance: few; CDR3aa: CASSHGHYEQYF; CDR3nt: TGTGCCAGCAGCCACGGCCACTACGAGCAGTACTTC
v_gene: TRBV4-1; j_gene: TRBJ2-3; d_gene: NA; abundance: NA; CDR3aa: CASSGGTKRTDTQYF; CDR3nt: TGCGCCAGCAGCGGGGGGACCAAACGCACAGATACGCAGTATTTT
v_gene: TRBV11-1; j_gene: TRBJ2-3; d_gene: NA; abundance: NA; CDR3aa: CASTEAGSDTQYF; CDR3nt: TGTGCCAGCACCGAAGCTGGATCGGATACGCAGTATTTT
v_gene: TRBV6-6; j_gene: TRBJ2-7; d_gene: NA; abundance: few; CDR3aa: CASSTSIYEQYF; CDR3nt: TGTGCCAGCAGTACCTCAATCTACGAGCAGTACTTC
v_gene: TRBV5-1; j_gene: TRBJ2-7; d_gene: TRBD2; abundance: few; CDR3aa: CASSFDGTSGDSYEQYF; CDR3nt: TGCGCCAGCAGCTTTGACGGGACTAGCGGGGATTCCTACGAGCAGTACTTC
v_gene: TRBV6-2/TRBV6-3; j_gene: TRBJ2-5; d_gene: NA; abundance: NA; CDR3aa: CASSYYAGAIQETQYF; CDR3nt: TGTGCCAGCAGTTACTATGCGGGGGCCATCCAAGAGACCCAGTACTTC
v_gene: TRBV5-1; j_gene: TRBJ2-7; d_gene: TRBD2; abundance: many; CDR3aa: CASSLVGLANSSYEQYF; CDR3nt: TGCGCCAGCAGCTTGGTTGGACTAGCGAATAGCTCCTACGAGCAGTACTTC
v_gene: TRBV27; j_gene: TRBJ1-2; d_gene: TRBD1; abundance: NA; CDR3aa: CASRPLNRGDGYTF; CDR3nt: TGTGCCAGCAGACCGCTTAACAGGGGGGATGGCTACACCTTC
v_gene: TRBV2; j_gene: TRBJ2-7; d_gene: NA; abundance: NA; CDR3aa: CASRSDSGPEQYF; CDR3nt: TGTGCCAGCAGGTCGGACAGCGGGCCCGAGCAGTACTTC
v_gene: TRBV5-1; j_gene: TRBJ2-2; d_gene: TRBD2; abundance: NA; CDR3aa: CASSPSSGVNTGELFF; CDR3nt: TGCGCCAGCAGCCCGTCTAGCGGGGTCAACACCGGGGAGCTGTTTTTT
v_gene: TRBV3-1; j_gene: TRBJ2-7; d_gene: TRBD1; abundance: NA; CDR3aa: CTSSLGQGATYEQYF; CDR3nt: TGTACCAGCAGCCTTGGACAGGGGGCGACCTACGAGCAGTACTTC
v_gene: TRBV10-3; j_gene: TRBJ1-2; d_gene: NA; abundance: few; CDR3aa: CAISGVSSNYGYTF; CDR3nt: TGTGCCATCAGTGGGGTGAGCTCTAACTATGGCTACACCTTC
v_gene: TRBV4-1; j_gene: TRBJ1-6; d_gene: NA; abundance: NA; CDR3aa: CASSRRTEGVNSPLHF; CDR3nt: TGCGCCAGCAGCCGGCGGACGGAGGGTGTTAATTCACCCCTCCACTTT
v_gene: TRBV3-1; j_gene: TRBJ2-5; d_gene: TRBD2; abundance: NA; CDR3aa: CASSPRLAGHRETQYF; CDR3nt: TGTGCCAGCAGCCCCAGACTAGCGGGGCACCGGGAGACCCAGTACTTC